This T cell receptor beta chain was identified during a study of cytomegalovirus exposure and HLA in healthy donors. Study-wide findings and caveats: Looking again later, the authors saw that most CMV-associated TCR beta chains seemed HLA-restricted. Researchers counted about 150 TCR beta chains as cytomegalovirus-associated. Equally common other TCR beta chains were less clonally expanded than HLA-associated ones, a later analysis found. Excluded: some indistinguishable V segments such as TRBV6-2 and TRBV6-3.

Comment on this clone: Antigen specificity is unknown.

PCR was performed using 60 Vbeta and 13 Jbeta primers. Libraries were prepared by immunoSEQ multiplex PCR; TCRdb keeps only in-frame clonotypes and omits some of them. This table holds some 70,000 clones, around 85% found once. Germline loops: CDR1 SGHRS, CDR2 YFSETQ. This CDR3 region has 16 residues. Trimming took 3 bases from V and 4 from J; bases not matched to a gene: 8. The TCR originated in a woman aged 45-65 years in good health and CMV-seronegative. Sequenced material: PBMCs. The chain recombines TRBV5-1 with TRBJ1-1; TRBD1 agrees at 11 bases. The CDR3 DNA reads TGCGCCAGCAGCTGGGGGACAGGGGGTTTGGGCACTGAAGCTTTCTTT. This translates into CASSWGTGGLGTEAFF. Filled out from reference TRBV5-1 and TRBJ1-1, the complete variable domain reads KAGVTQTPRYLIKTRGQQVTLSCSPISGHRSVSWYQQTPGQGLQFLFEYFSETQRNKGNFPGRFSGRQFSNSRSEMNVSTLELGDSALYLCASSWGTGGLGTEAFFGQGTRLTVV.